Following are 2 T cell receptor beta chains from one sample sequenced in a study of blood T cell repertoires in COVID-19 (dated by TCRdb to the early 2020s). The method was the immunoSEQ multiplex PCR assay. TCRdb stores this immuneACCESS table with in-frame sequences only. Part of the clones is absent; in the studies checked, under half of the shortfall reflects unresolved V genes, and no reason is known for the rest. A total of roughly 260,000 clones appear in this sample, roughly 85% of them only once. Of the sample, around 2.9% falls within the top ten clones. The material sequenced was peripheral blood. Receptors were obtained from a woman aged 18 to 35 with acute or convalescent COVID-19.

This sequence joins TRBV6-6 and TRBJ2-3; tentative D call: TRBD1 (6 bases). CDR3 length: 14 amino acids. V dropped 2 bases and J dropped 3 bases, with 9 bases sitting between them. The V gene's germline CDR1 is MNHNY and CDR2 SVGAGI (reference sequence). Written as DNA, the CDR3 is TGTGCCAGCAGTTACCTAACAGGGACAGATACGCAGTATTTT. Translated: CASSYLTGTDTQYF.

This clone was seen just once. CDR3 in amino acids: CASSLALAGGWSSYNEQFF. CDR3 coding DNA: TGCGCCAGCAGCTTGGCGCTAGCGGGAGGGTGGAGCTCCTACAATGAGCAGTTCTTC. This sequence joins TRBV5-1 and TRBJ2-1; 12 positions agree with TRBD2. Germline trimming cut 0 bases from V and 0 bases from J; bases unmatched to any gene: 7. The CDR3 is 19 amino acids. Germline CDR1 is SGHRS and CDR2 is YFSETQ.